This T cell receptor (beta chain) originates from a study of beta chain features in type 1 diabetes. Overall study results and limits: Possible PCR preference for shorter templates applied equally to patients and controls. When Type 1 diabetes patients were examined, their TCRB CDR3s proved moderately but significantly shorter in all four CD4+ subsets. The study found that naive, central memory and Treg TCRB repertoires appeared more similar in patients than in healthy donors.

Only a few counts were recorded for this clone. Its antigen is as yet unknown. Expressed TCRB transcripts got sequenced, as all isolated RNA was reverse transcribed. Method: immunoSEQ multiplex PCR; TCRdb's copy keeps in-frame clones and lacks some. The table records around 600,000 clones, under 15% of them present only once. In germline, CDR1 is LGHNA, CDR2 YSLEER. The CDR3 sequence is 17 residues long. Trimming stripped 1 base from V and 0 bases from J, with 13 bases between. Sample: naive CD4+ T cells from blood. The chain joins TRBV4-3 to TRBJ2-1; possibly TRBD2 for D (5 bases). The sequence derives from a man aged 30-40 years with type 1 diabetes. CDR3 nucleotides: TGCGCCAGCAGCCAAGTAGGGTCCGGGGTCTCCTACAATGAGCAGTTCTTC. Encoded protein: CASSQVGSGVSYNEQFF.